These T cell receptor beta chains were read from a single sample in a study of graft-versus-host responses after intestinal transplantation. The data were produced by immunoSEQ multiplex PCR, yet TCRdb's version contains in-frame clones alone and is incomplete. Altogether 15,000 to 20,000 clones are present, 80% to 90% being singletons, with the ten largest covering 5.5% to 8.5%. Material: bone marrow, obtained just over 120 days after intestinal transplantation. These receptor sequences come from a human patient who received an intestinal transplant, so some T cells may come from the graft donor. The CDR3 runs from the conserved cysteine through the conserved F or W. Each record gives: D gene, V gene, J gene, clone size, CDR3 protein, CDR3 DNA. A D gene is named only where the DNA matches it firmly. Only part of the rows carry a size: once, few, many, or a class if the clone is expanded.

TRBD2,TRBV6-5,TRBJ2-5,NA,CASSQLAEETQYF,TGTGCCAGCAGTCAACTAGCGGAAGAGACCCAGTACTTC
TRBD1,TRBV7-3,TRBJ2-1,NA,CASSSPGPGTGYNEQFF,TGTGCCAGCAGTTCTCCGGGCCCCGGGACAGGGTACAATGAGCAGTTCTTC
TRBD1,TRBV6-5,TRBJ1-1,NA,CASYYRTGEAFF,TGTGCCAGTTATTACAGGACAGGGGAAGCTTTCTTT
NA,TRBV18,TRBJ2-7,NA,CASGRPDAPIFYEQYF,TGTGCCAGCGGCCGTCCGGATGCGCCGATATTCTACGAGCAGTACTTC
NA,TRBV28,TRBJ1-3,NA,CASRYLRGNPGNTIYF,TGTGCCAGCAGGTATCTCCGGGGGAACCCTGGAAACACCATATATTTT
NA,TRBV28,TRBJ2-2,NA,CASSLRGRQGDTGELFF,TGTGCCAGCAGTTTAAGGGGGAGGCAGGGGGACACCGGGGAGCTGTTTTTT
NA,TRBV25-1,TRBJ1-1,NA,CASSGERPFF,TGTGCCAGCAGTGGTGAGAGGCCTTTCTTT
NA,TRBV28,TRBJ2-7,NA,CASSESPGVRNEQYF,TGTGCCAGCAGTGAGTCCCCAGGGGTTCGCAACGAGCAGTACTTC
NA,TRBV30,TRBJ1-2,NA,CAWTRPTTGRYGYTF,TGTGCCTGGACTCGTCCGACCACCGGGAGATATGGCTACACCTTC
TRBD2,TRBV19,TRBJ2-3,NA,CASSKKGGDGDTQYF,TGTGCCAGTAGTAAGAAGGGAGGGGACGGAGATACGCAGTATTTT
NA,TRBV4-2,TRBJ1-3,NA,CASSQGLHGTPGNTIYF,TGTGCCAGCAGCCAAGGGCTTCATGGGACACCAGGAAACACCATATATTTT
NA,TRBV9,TRBJ2-6,NA,CASSPPSGANVLTF,TGTGCCAGCAGCCCCCCCTCTGGGGCCAACGTCCTGACTTTC
TRBD1,TRBV28,TRBJ1-3,NA,CASSTPGQGTRNTIYF,TGTGCCAGCAGTACCCCGGGACAGGGGACAAGAAACACCATATATTTT
NA,TRBV5-6,TRBJ2-7,NA,CASSLGGTAMDEQYF,TGTGCCAGCAGCTTGGGAGGGACGGCGATGGACGAGCAGTACTTC
TRBD2,TRBV18,TRBJ2-7,once,CASSPSGGRAYEQYF,TGTGCCAGCTCACCATCAGGCGGGAGGGCCTACGAGCAGTACTTC
TRBD1,TRBV9,TRBJ1-3,NA,CASSARDSHSGNTIYF,TGTGCCAGCAGCGCTCGGGACAGCCACTCTGGAAACACCATATATTTT
TRBD2,TRBV9,TRBJ2-2,once,CASSVLAESTGELFF,TGTGCCAGCAGCGTACTAGCGGAATCCACCGGGGAGCTGTTTTTT
TRBD1,TRBV30,TRBJ1-1,NA,CAWSNGTGGTEAFF,TGTGCCTGGAGTAACGGGACAGGGGGGACTGAAGCTTTCTTT
TRBD1,TRBV29-1,TRBJ1-5,NA,CSVVGQGYNQPQHF,TGCAGCGTAGTTGGACAGGGGTACAATCAGCCCCAGCATTTT
TRBD2,TRBV7-8,TRBJ2-1,NA,CASSLGTSGYNEQFF,TGTGCCAGCAGCTTAGGGACTAGCGGCTACAATGAGCAGTTCTTC
NA,TRBV19,TRBJ1-2,NA,CASSFPSEDSSRGYTF,TGTGCCAGTTCATTCCCCTCGGAAGACAGTAGCCGTGGCTACACCTTC
NA,TRBV7-9,TRBJ2-1,once,CASSTTRSPGNEQFF,TGTGCCAGCAGCACAACTCGCAGTCCTGGGAATGAGCAGTTCTTC
NA,TRBV5-1,TRBJ1-1,NA,CASSLVATAGGNTEAFF,TGCGCCAGCAGCTTGGTGGCGACAGCTGGAGGGAACACTGAAGCTTTCTTT
NA,TRBV6-1,TRBJ1-4,NA,CASNPYRATNEKLFF,TGTGCCAGCAACCCTTACAGAGCAACTAATGAAAAACTGTTTTTT